The rows below give T cell receptor beta chains drawn from one sample of a study of T cell changes during pregnancy in multiple sclerosis. Measured with immunoSEQ multiplex PCR; TCRdb has only the in-frame clones, and not every one. The sample holds approximately 44,000 clones, 80% to 95% seen once. Sample: CD4+ T cells from peripheral blood mononuclear cells, taken before pregnancy. The receptors come from a female donor with multiple sclerosis, enrolled in a pregnancy study. CDR3s include the opening cysteine and the closing phenylalanine or tryptophan. The D gene is left open where the match is weak. Clone size is not always given. Where it is, it says once, few, many or a class for expanded clones.

TRBD1,once,TRBJ1-5,TRBV6-5,CASTTGQGAPRHF,TGTGCCAGCACCACGGGACAGGGGGCCCCGCGGCATTTT
-,-,TRBJ2-5,TRBV19,CASGGASGSYQETQYF,TGTGCCAGTGGGGGGGCTAGCGGATCGTACCAAGAGACCCAGTACTTC
-,-,TRBJ2-7,TRBV4-2,CASSQAQRQISYEQYF,TGTGCCAGCAGCCAAGCCCAGCGGCAGATCTCCTACGAGCAGTACTTC
-,-,TRBJ1-3,TRBV18,CASSPPGGISGNTIYF,TGTGCCAGCTCACCACCGGGAGGGATCTCTGGAAACACCATATATTTT
TRBD2,-,TRBJ2-1,TRBV6-1,CASTIAGEQFF,TGTGCCAGCACCATAGCGGGGGAGCAGTTCTTC
TRBD2,-,TRBJ2-1,TRBV6-5,CASRGRGNNEQFF,TGTGCCTCACGGGGGAGGGGAAACAATGAGCAGTTCTTC
-,-,TRBJ1-1,TRBV14,CASSQEEITEAFF,TGTGCCAGCAGCCAAGAAGAGATCACTGAAGCTTTCTTT
-,-,TRBJ1-5,TRBV28,CASSLLAMDYSNQPQHF,TGTGCCAGCAGTTTATTAGCAATGGATTATAGCAATCAGCCCCAGCATTTT
-,-,TRBJ2-2,TRBV10-3,CAISSNGAPTGELFF,TGTGCCATCAGTTCGAACGGAGCGCCCACCGGGGAGCTGTTTTTT
-,few,TRBJ1-5,TRBV6-6,CASSRGAGGSNQPQHF,TGTGCCAGCAGTCGAGGTGCAGGAGGAAGCAATCAGCCCCAGCATTTT
TRBD1,-,TRBJ2-5,TRBV18,CASSKKGAPRETQYF,TGTGCCAGCTCCAAGAAGGGGGCGCCGCGGGAGACCCAGTACTTC
TRBD2,-,TRBJ2-1,TRBV2,CASSTRSSGTLYNEQFF,TGTGCCAGCAGTACCCGGTCTAGCGGGACCTTATACAATGAGCAGTTCTTC
-,-,TRBJ1-5,TRBV27,CASSWSGPNQPQHF,TGTGCCAGCAGTTGGAGCGGGCCCAATCAGCCCCAGCATTTT
-,-,TRBJ1-5,TRBV6-6,CASSYSGLRGNQPQHF,TGTGCCAGCAGTTACTCGGGCCTCAGGGGCAATCAGCCCCAGCATTTT
-,-,TRBJ1-3,TRBV4-3,CASSQDAGLSGNTIYF,TGCGCCAGCAGCCAAGATGCAGGGCTCTCTGGAAACACCATATATTTT
-,-,TRBJ2-3,TRBV21-1,CASLKLGWGTDTQYF,TGTGCCAGCTTAAAGCTAGGATGGGGCACAGATACGCAGTATTTT
TRBD1,-,TRBJ1-5,TRBV19,CASSLTGAGQPQHF,TGTGCCAGTAGTCTGACAGGGGCGGGTCAGCCCCAGCATTTT
TRBD1,-,TRBJ2-2,TRBV5-1,CASSSLIGGTGGTGELFF,TGCGCCAGCAGCTCCCTAATCGGCGGGACAGGGGGCACCGGGGAGCTGTTTTTT
TRBD1,-,TRBJ2-3,TRBV5-1,CASSPPTTGGPTDTQYF,TGCGCCAGCAGCCCGCCGACGACAGGGGGTCCCACAGATACGCAGTATTTT
-,-,TRBJ1-1,TRBV6-5,CASSYSGREDTEAFF,TGTGCCAGCAGTTACTCAGGCAGGGAGGACACTGAAGCTTTCTTT
TRBD2,-,TRBJ2-3,TRBV5-1,CASSLGPSAGGQDTQYF,TGCGCCAGCAGCTTGGGTCCGTCGGCGGGGGGCCAAGATACGCAGTATTTT
-,-,TRBJ2-5,TRBV4-2,CASSQEEGSETQYF,TGTGCCAGCAGCCAAGAAGAGGGCTCAGAGACCCAGTACTTC
-,-,TRBJ2-5,TRBV7-8,CASSLETVGVQTQYF,TGTGCCAGCAGCTTAGAGACAGTTGGGGTACAGACCCAGTACTTC
-,-,TRBJ2-7,TRBV7-2,CASSFGAEASLYEQYF,TGTGCCAGCAGCTTCGGTGCAGAGGCCTCCCTTTACGAGCAGTACTTC
TRBD2,-,TRBJ2-1,TRBV5-1,CASSDGTSGHNEQFF,TGCGCCAGCAGCGACGGGACTAGCGGCCACAATGAGCAGTTCTTC
-,-,TRBJ2-1,TRBV12-5,CASGLVSGQRAYNEQFF,TGTGCTAGTGGTTTGGTCTCCGGACAGAGAGCCTACAATGAGCAGTTCTTC
-,-,TRBJ2-1,TRBV4-2,CASSQEIGRVGEQFF,TGTGCCAGCAGCCAAGAAATCGGCCGGGTGGGTGAGCAGTTCTTC
-,-,TRBJ2-3,TRBV13,CASSLARVTDTQYF,TGTGCCAGCAGCTTAGCCAGGGTCACAGATACGCAGTATTTT
TRBD1,-,TRBJ1-5,TRBV19,CASKDRDRNQPQHF,TGTGCCAGTAAAGACAGGGACCGCAATCAGCCCCAGCATTTT
-,-,TRBJ2-5,TRBV15,CATSRGMAGSSQETQYF,TGTGCCACCAGCAGAGGTATGGCAGGATCCTCCCAAGAGACCCAGTACTTC
-,once,TRBJ2-2,TRBV30,CACTRGGELFF,TGTGCCTGCACTCGTGGCGGGGAGCTGTTTTTT
TRBD1,-,TRBJ1-5,TRBV18,CASSPPRTGGRDQPQHF,TGTGCCAGCTCACCACCGAGAACAGGGGGCCGGGATCAGCCCCAGCATTTT
TRBD1,-,TRBJ2-7,TRBV18,CASSPTGGTYEQYF,TGTGCCAGCTCACCTACAGGGGGGACCTACGAGCAGTACTTC
TRBD2,-,TRBJ2-1,TRBV6-1,CASSAGTSGFLSYNEQFF,TGTGCCAGCAGTGCCGGGACTAGCGGGTTCCTCTCCTACAATGAGCAGTTCTTC
TRBD1,-,TRBJ2-7,TRBV7-2,CASSESRGQGEQYF,TGTGCCAGCAGCGAAAGCAGGGGGCAGGGGGAGCAGTACTTC
TRBD2,-,TRBJ2-3,TRBV5-1,CASSLVPGLATDTQYF,TGCGCCAGCAGCTTGGTCCCGGGACTAGCAACAGATACGCAGTATTTT
-,-,TRBJ2-5,TRBV2,CASSASGNEETQYF,TGTGCCAGCAGCGCCTCCGGGAATGAAGAGACCCAGTACTTC
-,-,TRBJ1-2,TRBV11-1,CASSPARNYGYTF,TGTGCCAGCAGCCCTGCCCGGAACTATGGCTACACCTTC
-,-,TRBJ2-7,TRBV11-2,CASSLLATYEQYF,TGTGCCAGCAGCTTACTAGCAACCTACGAGCAGTACTTC
TRBD2,-,TRBJ2-2,TRBV14,CASSQVPAGGMNTGELFF,TGTGCCAGCAGCCAAGTACCAGCGGGGGGAATGAACACCGGGGAGCTGTTTTTT
-,-,TRBJ1-5,TRBV27,CASSPNREVTQHF,TGTGCCAGCAGTCCGAATAGGGAGGTAACCCAGCATTTT
-,once,TRBJ2-3,TRBV7-9,CASSPQGRTSTDTQYF,TGTGCCAGCAGCCCTCAGGGGCGGACTAGCACAGATACGCAGTATTTT